The clone carrying this TCR beta chain was detected a few times. The sample comes from a study of blood T cell repertoires in COVID-19. At the level of the study: The cDNA or gDNA used as material had been derived from T cells, B-cell-depleted T cells, or PBMCs.

In the original workflow: Amplification of reference gene primers provided the estimated nucleated cell counts. Sequencing was performed with immunoSEQ multiplex PCR; in TCRdb, only in-frame clones are kept and a portion is missing. V and J calls and clone size are as listed in that table; D and trimming were resolved from the DNA. The table lists 200,000 to 250,000 clones, roughly 86% of them singletons, with more than 8.5% in the top ten. V was cut by 4 bases and J by 1 base, with 10 bases left in between. The CDR3 totals 14 residues. CDR1 is KGHSH, CDR2 LQKENI, per germline. The chain employs TRBV18 and TRBJ1-1; D ambiguous. What was sequenced was peripheral blood. The clonotype originates from a woman aged 50 to 60 with COVID-19, enrolled during active disease. CDR3 coding DNA: TGTGCCAGCTCACTACTAGGACGGAACACTGAAGCTTTCTTT. Its protein product is CASSLLGRNTEAFF.